This is a list of T cell receptor beta chains from one sample in a study of CD8+ T cells in alopecia areata. Sequencing used immunoSEQ multiplex PCR; TCRdb keeps in-frame clones, though not all of them. The table includes about 190,000 clones, more than 55% detected once. The sample consisted of CD4+ T cells sorted from blood, taken between weeks 49 and 50, from a patient treated with tofacitinib. These receptors were taken from a human donor with alopecia areata. The CDR3 runs from the conserved cysteine through the conserved F or W. A D gene is named only where the DNA matches it firmly. Size values are once, few and many counts, or a class for expanded clones, and some rows have none.

v_call	clone_size	j_call	d_call	cdr3_nt	cdr3_aa
TRBV7-2	.	TRBJ2-7	TRBD1	TGTGCCAGCAGCCCTCGGGACAGACTCTACGAGCAGTACTTC	CASSPRDRLYEQYF
TRBV10-3	.	TRBJ2-3	.	TGTGCCATCACCGGCGGTGTGACAGATACGCAGTATTTT	CAITGGVTDTQYF
TRBV29-1	few	TRBJ2-3	.	TGCAGCGTTTCTGAGGGGGGACGCACAGATACGCAGTATTTT	CSVSEGGRTDTQYF
TRBV4-1	.	TRBJ2-4	.	TGCGCCAGCAGCCAAGATCCTTGGGCACTAGCCAAAAACATTCAGTACTTC	CASSQDPWALAKNIQYF
TRBV7-2	.	TRBJ1-6	.	TGTGCCAGCAGCTTAGCGCAGAAGACACCCCTCCACTTT	CASSLAQKTPLHF
TRBV29-1	.	TRBJ1-1	.	TGCAGCGTTAACTCACAGAACACTGAAGCTTTCTTT	CSVNSQNTEAFF
TRBV7-8	few	TRBJ2-7	.	TGTGCCAGCAGCTTAGCGCGGGAAAATTGGCCTTTTCGCGAGCAGTACTTC	CASSLARENWPFREQYF
TRBV5-1	.	TRBJ2-7	TRBD1	TGCGCCAGCAGCCCTGATGGGACAGCTTACGAGCAGTACTTC	CASSPDGTAYEQYF
TRBV11-2	.	TRBJ2-7	.	TGTGCCAGCAGCTTAGACAGGGTCTACTACGAGCAGTACTTC	CASSLDRVYYEQYF
TRBV6-6	.	TRBJ2-5	.	TGTGCCTCACGTCGGACCCCATCAACCGGAGAGACCCAGTACTTC	CASRRTPSTGETQYF
TRBV19	medium-sized	TRBJ2-4	TRBD2	TGTGCCAGTGGGACTAGCCAACTCCAGTACTTC	CASGTSQLQYF